This T cell receptor beta chain emerged from a study of identifying expanded T cells in peripheral blood. The protocol was immunoSEQ multiplex PCR, while the TCRdb copy is restricted to in-frame clones and leaves out a portion. The sample records more than 95,000 clones, around 84% being singletons. Germline V CDR1 and CDR2: SGDLS, YYNGEE. The CDR3 spans 15 residues. The V gene lost 0 bases and the J gene lost 0 bases, with 7 bases spanning the gap. During the collection period, no donor immune events like infections were recorded. Study-level points and caveats: Differentially abundant clones: roughly 1.2 between replicates, 16.4 at 2 to 3 weeks, approximately 19 at four. Clone count variance between roughly 2-week samples rose with total template count.

Notes on this clone: Its antigen is not identified.

The sequenced sample was blood. The chain joins TRBV9 to TRBJ1-3; D unclear. The sequence derives from a person aged 18 to 69 in good health. The CDR3 here is CASSVGPNSGNTIYF. CDR3 DNA: TGTGCCAGCAGCGTAGGACCGAACTCTGGAAACACCATATATTTT.